This entry concerns a single TCR beta chain. These data come from a study of cytomegalovirus exposure and HLA in healthy donors. The CDR3 has 15 residues. The germline gives CDR1 SGHTA, CDR2 FQGNSA. Deletions cut 4 bases from V and 7 bases from J, with 18 bases between. TCRdb's table, derived via immunoSEQ multiplex PCR, lists solely in-frame clones and lacks some. The table records 100,000 to 120,000 clones, roughly nine tenths of them present only once. V usage is TRBV7-2 and J usage is TRBJ2-3; D perhaps matches TRBD1 (5 bases). The sequence was collected from a woman between 18 and 29 years old in good health and CMV-seronegative. The specimen was PBMCs. The CDR3 region has the DNA TGTGCCAGCAGCTCAGGGCTCCTCTATACTTATACGCAGTATTTT. As protein: CASSSGLLYTYTQYF.